The 22 T cell receptor beta chains in this list originate from one sample, sequenced in a study of T cells in Graves' hyperthyroidism and ophthalmopathy. Regions amplified from RNA transcripts were the TCR beta CDR3 regions. HTBI primers were employed in a first-round RT-PCR of the TCR CDR3. TCRdb itself ran the multiplex PCR reads through MiXCR, one entry per CDR3 protein. The table includes fewer than 350,000 distinct CDR3 sequences, 12% to 15% detected once. The source material was blood. The receptors were sampled from a woman in her forties or fifties with Graves' hyperthyroidism that later progressed to Graves' ophthalmopathy.

The chain is built from TRBV20-1 and TRBJ1-1; D ambiguous. V was shortened by 2 bases and J by 6 bases, with 7 bases between the two germline ends. Germline assignment: CDR1 DFQATT and CDR2 SNEGSKA (reference sequence). The length of the CDR3 is 11 residues. The CDR3 DNA reads TGCAGTGCTAGAATCTGGGCTGAAGCTTTCTTT. It specifies CSARIWAEAFF.

This clonotype was observed many times. V and J are TRBV28 and TRBJ2-7; perhaps TRBD2 as D (5 bases). There are 14 residues in the CDR3. Trimming took off 6 bases at V and 5 bases at J, with 17 bases between the two ends. Germline V CDR1 and CDR2: MDHEN, SYDVKM. Here the CDR3 reads CASSEPGSRDEQYF. DNA for the CDR3: TGTGCCAGCAGCGAACCGGGATCTAGAGACGAGCAGTACTTC.

This clonotype occurred many times. The rearrangement links TRBV27 to TRBJ2-7; D gene ambiguous. This CDR3 contains 13 residues. Per the germline V gene, CDR1 is MNHEY and CDR2 is SMNVEV (reference sequence). V lost 2 bases and J 2 bases, leaving 7 bases between the germline ends. CDR3 in amino acids: CASSLGVTYEQYF. The CDR3, as DNA: TGTGCCAGCAGTTTAGGGGTTACCTACGAGCAGTACTTC.

This clonotype has at least ten counts. This chain connects TRBV5-1 to TRBJ2-5; possibly TRBD2 for D (6 bases). CDR1 SGHRS and CDR2 YFSETQ come from the germline V gene. CDR3 length: 16 amino acids. V was trimmed by 4 bases and J by 4 bases, leaving 20 bases between them. This CDR3 is CASSITGTPRGETQYF. CDR3 nucleotides: TGCGCCAGCAGCATCACCGGGACTCCGCGGGGAGAGACCCAGTACTTC.

The table lists this clonotype with many counts. The chain couples TRBV3-1 to TRBJ2-7; D possibly uses TRBD1 or TRBD2 (5 bases each). CDR1 and CDR2 (germline): LGHDT, YNNKEL (reference sequence). This CDR3 region has 16 residues. V lost 1 base, J lost 4 bases, and 17 bases lay in between. CDR3 region: CASSQARRSGNYEQYF. The CDR3 DNA reads as TGTGCCAGCAGCCAAGCCCGGAGGTCAGGGAATTACGAGCAGTACTTC.

This clonotype occurred once. The chain is built from TRBV2 and TRBJ2-7, with D possibly TRBD2 on 6 matching bases. Germline assignment: CDR1 SNHLY and CDR2 FYNNEI. Deletions cut 4 bases from V and 3 bases from J, with 10 bases between. The length of the CDR3 is 13 residues. CDR3 coding DNA: TGTGCCAGCAGTGGGACGGGGGTCTACGAGCAGTACTTC. Encoded protein: CASSGTGVYEQYF. The whole variable domain, filled in from reference TRBV2 and TRBJ2-7, reads EPEVTQTPSHQVTQMGQEVILRCVPISNHLYFYWYRQILGQKVEFLVSFYNNEISEKSEIFDDQFSVERPDGSNFTLKIRSTKLEDSAMYFCASSGTGVYEQYFGPGTRLTVT.

CDR3 DNA: TGTGCCAGCAGTTTAGTACTATACACCGGGGAGCTGTTTTTT. Its translation is CASSLVLYTGELFF. The chain couples TRBV28 to TRBJ2-2, with D unresolved. Trimming left V 2 bases short and J 3 bases short, with 7 bases between. The CDR3 is 14 amino acids. CDR1 and CDR2 (germline): MDHEN, SYDVKM.

This clonotype was found many times. This sequence joins TRBV28 and TRBJ2-1, with a possible D match to TRBD1 (5 bases). Per germline, CDR1 MDHEN and CDR2 SYDVKM. Trimming pared 4 bases from V and 8 bases from J, leaving 39 bases between. The CDR3 covers 22 residues. In DNA form, the CDR3 reads TGTGCCAGCAGTTCCCCGACCTACTATGGCCAGACGAACCTGGGGCCATCGGATGAGCAGTTCTTC. Protein sequence: CASSSPTYYGQTNLGPSDEQFF.

The chain joins TRBV4-2 to TRBJ2-2; the D gene is possibly TRBD1 (5 bases). The CDR3 covers 16 residues. Trimming cost V 1 base and J 0 bases, with 9 bases left between them. Germline lookup yields CDR1 LGHNA and CDR2 YNFKEQ. CDR3 in amino acids: CASSQAGPPNTGELFF. The CDR3 DNA reads TGTGCCAGCAGCCAAGCAGGGCCACCGAACACCGGGGAGCTGTTTTTT.

This clonotype was counted ten times or more. V and J are TRBV11-2 and TRBJ1-6; tentatively, D is TRBD1 (5 bases). The germline gives CDR1 SGHAT, CDR2 FQNNGV. This CDR3 spans 15 amino acids. The V and J ends lost 5 bases and 6 bases respectively, with 14 bases between them. The CDR3 DNA follows: TGTGCCAGCAGCCCCGAGCGGGACGTTAATTCACCCCTCCACTTT. The encoded protein is CASSPERDVNSPLHF. The full variable domain, with the rest looked up from reference TRBV11-2 and TRBJ1-6, is EAGVAQSPRYKIIEKRQSVAFWCNPISGHATLYWYQQILGQGPKLLIQFQNNGVVDDSQLPKDRFSAERLKGVDSTLKIQPAKLEDSAVYLCASSPERDVNSPLHFGNGTRLTVT.

In its sample, this clonotype was seen many times. The V call is TRBV28, the J call TRBJ2-7; 8 bases align to TRBD2. After removal of 6 bases from V and 3 bases from J, the junction contained 13 bases not matched to a gene. Germline CDR1 MDHEN, CDR2 SYDVKM. This CDR3 comprises 16 residues. The CDR3 is CASSRTGGTSFYEQYF. The CDR3 bases are TGTGCCAGCAGCCGAACGGGGGGGACTAGTTTCTACGAGCAGTACTTC.

The table lists this clonotype with many counts. The chain combines TRBV20-1 with TRBJ2-3; 10 bases map to TRBD2. This CDR3 spans 16 amino acids. The V segment lost 5 bases and the J segment 4 bases; nucleotides outside the gene matches: 12. Per germline, CDR1 DFQATT and CDR2 SNEGSKA (reference sequence). The chain's CDR3 is CSAFEASGRKADTQYF. CDR3 nucleotides: TGCAGTGCTTTCGAGGCTAGCGGGAGAAAGGCAGATACGCAGTATTTT.

This clonotype was detected many times. The chain has TRBV20-1 and TRBJ2-4; the match to TRBD1 covers 9 bases. There are 15 residues in the CDR3. Germline V CDR1 and CDR2: DFQATT, SNEGSKA (reference sequence). Trimming at V came to 3 bases and at J to 4 bases, leaving 7 bases not matched to a gene. CDR3: CSARVSGTGKNIQYF. As DNA, the CDR3 is TGCAGTGCTAGGGTGTCTGGGACAGGGAAAAACATTCAGTACTTC.

This clonotype appeared many times. The J gene is TRBJ2-7, the V gene TRBV30, with a tentative D call TRBD1 (5 bases). CDR3 size: 13 residues. CDR1 is GTSNPN and CDR2 is SVGIG in the germline V gene (reference sequence). The V gene lost 3 bases and the J gene lost 1 base, with 10 bases spanning the gap. The CDR3 nucleotides are TGTGCCTGGAGGGCCACAGGATCCTACGAGCAGTACTTC. Protein product: CAWRATGSYEQYF. The full variable domain, completed using reference TRBV30 and TRBJ2-7, is SQTIHQWPATLVQPVGSPLSLECTVEGTSNPNLYWYRQAAGRGLQLLFYSVGIGQISSEVPQNLSASRPQDRQFILSSKKLLLSDSGFYLCAWRATGSYEQYFGPGTRLTVT.

The V and J genes are TRBV12-3 or TRBV12-4 and TRBJ1-1; 12 bases are a match to TRBD1. This CDR3 region has 16 residues. V dropped 10 bases and J dropped 2; count of bases not matched to a gene: 11. The CDR3 nucleotides are TGTGCCACGAGGTCCGGGACAGGGGGCTCCAACACTGAAGCTTTCTTT. It translates to CATRSGTGGSNTEAFF.

The chain combines TRBV28 with TRBJ2-4; D call uncertain. Trimming cost V 1 base and J 0 bases, with 10 bases left between them. Per germline, CDR1 MDHEN and CDR2 SYDVKM. The CDR3 runs 16 residues. The CDR3 DNA reads TGTGCCAGCAGTTTATTGGCTCACCAAGCCAAAAACATTCAGTACTTC. It is translated as CASSLLAHQAKNIQYF. The variable domain in full, completed from reference TRBV28 and TRBJ2-4, reads DVKVTQSSRYLVKRTGEKVFLECVQDMDHENMFWYRQDPGLGLRLIYFSYDVKMKEKGDIPEGYSVSREKKERFSLILESASTNQTSMYLCASSLLAHQAKNIQYFGAGTRLSVL.

This chain uses TRBV5-1 with TRBJ1-4; 7 bases agree with TRBD1. J lost 3 bases, V lost 4 bases, and 6 bases had no gene match. In germline, CDR1 is SGHRS, CDR2 YFSETQ. The CDR3 has 15 amino acids. In DNA, the CDR3 is TGCGCCAGCAGCATCACAGGGGTTCCTAATGAAAAACTGTTTTTT. The encoded protein is CASSITGVPNEKLFF.

This clonotype was counted many times. The chain combines TRBV5-5 with TRBJ1-1; D remains unclear. In germline, CDR1 is SGHKS, CDR2 YYEKEE (reference sequence). This CDR3 is built from 14 residues. The ends were cut back, 7 bases at V and 4 bases at J, with 17 bases in the middle. CDR3 amino acids: CASRGPLGITEAFF. CDR3 DNA: TGTGCCAGCCGCGGGCCCTTGGGGATCACTGAAGCTTTCTTT.

Ten or more counts support this clonotype. The chain links TRBV20-1 to TRBJ2-3, with 9 nucleotides matching TRBD2. Germline trimming cut 6 bases from V and 0 bases from J; bases unmatched to any gene: 10. Germline V CDR1 and CDR2: DFQATT, SNEGSKA (reference sequence). CDR3 length equals 16 residues. This CDR3 reads CSASTTTSGSTDTQYF. As DNA, the CDR3 is TGCAGTGCGTCCACAACGACTAGCGGAAGCACAGATACGCAGTATTTT.

In this sample, this clonotype turned up many times. This sequence joins TRBV19 and TRBJ2-3; 7 nucleotides line up with TRBD2. The germline V gene has CDR1 LNHDA and CDR2 SQIVND (reference sequence). The CDR3 extends over 14 amino acids. V lost 6 bases and J lost 0; bases outside the gene matches: 3. CDR3 in DNA: TGTGCCAGTAGCCGGGGGGATAGCACAGATACGCAGTATTTT. Translation: CASSRGDSTDTQYF.

This clonotype was detected ten times or more. This rearrangement joins TRBV11-2 to TRBJ2-5, with 7 positions matching TRBD2. CDR3 length: 15 residues. Per germline, CDR1 SGHAT and CDR2 FQNNGV. V lost 5 bases to trimming and J lost 4 bases; unmatched junction nucleotides: 10. CDR3 residues: CASSDRTRFGETQYF. CDR3 nucleotide sequence: TGTGCCAGCAGCGATCGGACTAGATTTGGAGAGACCCAGTACTTC.

This clonotype was detected many times. The rearrangement uses TRBV12-3 or TRBV12-4 and TRBJ2-1; D unresolved. The CDR3 is made up of 13 amino acids. The V and J ends lost 7 bases and 7 bases respectively, with 14 bases between them. CDR3 in amino acids: CASTLRRMNEQFF. CDR3 bases: TGTGCCAGCACGCTCAGGAGAATGAATGAGCAGTTCTTC.